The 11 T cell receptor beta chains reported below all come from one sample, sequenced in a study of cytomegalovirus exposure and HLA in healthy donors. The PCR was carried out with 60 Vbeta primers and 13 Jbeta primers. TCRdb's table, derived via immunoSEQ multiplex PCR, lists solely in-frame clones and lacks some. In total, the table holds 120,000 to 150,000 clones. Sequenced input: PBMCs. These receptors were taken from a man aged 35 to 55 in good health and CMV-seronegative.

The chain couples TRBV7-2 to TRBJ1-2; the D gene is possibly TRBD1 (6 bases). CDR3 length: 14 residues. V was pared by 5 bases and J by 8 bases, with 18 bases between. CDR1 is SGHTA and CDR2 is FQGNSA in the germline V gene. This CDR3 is CASSPTEGVGGYTF. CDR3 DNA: TGTGCCAGCAGCCCGACAGAGGGGGTGGGGGGCTACACCTTC.

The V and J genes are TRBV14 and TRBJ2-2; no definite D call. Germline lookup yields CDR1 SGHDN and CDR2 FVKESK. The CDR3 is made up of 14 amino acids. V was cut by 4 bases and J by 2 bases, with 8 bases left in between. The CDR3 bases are TGTGCCAGCAGCCTAACTCATAACACCGGGGAGCTGTTTTTT. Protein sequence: CASSLTHNTGELFF.

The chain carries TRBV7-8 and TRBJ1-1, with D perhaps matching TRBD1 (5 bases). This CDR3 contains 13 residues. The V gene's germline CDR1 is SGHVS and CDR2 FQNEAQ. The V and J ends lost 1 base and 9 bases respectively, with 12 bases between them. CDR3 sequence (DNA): TGTGCCAGCAGCTTAGACGCGGGGCCCCAAGCTTTCTTT. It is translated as CASSLDAGPQAFF.

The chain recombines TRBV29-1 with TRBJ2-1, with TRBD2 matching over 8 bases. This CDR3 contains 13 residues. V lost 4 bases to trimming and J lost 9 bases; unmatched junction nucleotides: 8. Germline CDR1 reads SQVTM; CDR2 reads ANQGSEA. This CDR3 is CSVGSGGLIEQFF. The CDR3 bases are TGCAGCGTTGGAAGCGGGGGCCTGATTGAGCAGTTCTTC.

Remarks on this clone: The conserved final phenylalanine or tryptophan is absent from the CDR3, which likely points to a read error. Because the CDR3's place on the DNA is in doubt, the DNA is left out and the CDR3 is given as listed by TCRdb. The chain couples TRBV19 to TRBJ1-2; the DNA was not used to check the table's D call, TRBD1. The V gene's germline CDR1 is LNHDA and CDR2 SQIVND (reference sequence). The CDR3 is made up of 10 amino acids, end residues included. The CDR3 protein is CASGVGTVDI.

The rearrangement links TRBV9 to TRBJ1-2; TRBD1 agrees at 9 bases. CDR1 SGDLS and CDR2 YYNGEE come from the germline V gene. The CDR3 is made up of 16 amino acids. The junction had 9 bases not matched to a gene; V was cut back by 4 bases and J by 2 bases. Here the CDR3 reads CASSPQGGQGNYGYTF. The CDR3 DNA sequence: TGTGCCAGCAGCCCCCAAGGGGGACAGGGCAACTATGGCTACACCTTC. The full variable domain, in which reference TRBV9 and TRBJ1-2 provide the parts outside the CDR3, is DSGVTQTPKHLITATGQRVTLRCSPRSGDLSVYWYQQSLDQGLQFLIQYYNGEERAKGNILERFSAQQFPDLHSELNLSSLELGDSALYFCASSPQGGQGNYGYTFGSGTRLTVV.

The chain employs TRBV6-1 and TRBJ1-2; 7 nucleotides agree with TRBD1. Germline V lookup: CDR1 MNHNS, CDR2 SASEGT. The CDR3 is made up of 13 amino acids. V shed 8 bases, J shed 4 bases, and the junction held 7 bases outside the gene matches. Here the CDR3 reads CASLMTGTYGYTF. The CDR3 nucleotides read TGTGCCAGCCTTATGACAGGGACCTATGGCTACACCTTC.

For the CDR3, the DNA is TGTGCCAGCAGCCGGGACAGGAGTATGACCGGGGAGCTGTTTTTT. This codes for CASSRDRSMTGELFF. The V call is TRBV2, the J call TRBJ2-2, with 8 positions matching TRBD1. Per germline, CDR1 SNHLY and CDR2 FYNNEI. The J segment lost 5 bases and the V segment lost 6 bases, leaving 8 bases of the junction unmatched. The CDR3 length is 15 residues.

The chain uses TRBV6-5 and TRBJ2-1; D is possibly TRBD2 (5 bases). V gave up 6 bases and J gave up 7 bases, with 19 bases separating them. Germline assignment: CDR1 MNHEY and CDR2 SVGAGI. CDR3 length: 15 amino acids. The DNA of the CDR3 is TGTGCCAGCAGCCCACTGGTACCTCCGGGGAATGAGCAGTTCTTC. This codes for CASSPLVPPGNEQFF.

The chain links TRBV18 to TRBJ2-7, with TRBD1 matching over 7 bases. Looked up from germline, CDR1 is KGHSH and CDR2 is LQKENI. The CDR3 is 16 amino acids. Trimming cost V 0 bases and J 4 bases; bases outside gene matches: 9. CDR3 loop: CASSPPGQQAFYEQYF. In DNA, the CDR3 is TGTGCCAGCTCACCACCGGGACAGCAAGCTTTTTACGAGCAGTACTTC.

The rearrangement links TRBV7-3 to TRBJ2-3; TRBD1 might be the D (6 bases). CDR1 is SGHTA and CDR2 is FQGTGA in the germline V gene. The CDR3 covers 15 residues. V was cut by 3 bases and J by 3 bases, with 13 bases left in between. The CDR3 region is CASSLTGIRTDTQYF. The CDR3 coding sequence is TGTGCCAGCAGCTTGACAGGTATTAGGACAGATACGCAGTATTTT.